The 8 T cell receptor beta chains below come from one sample, sequenced in a study of blood T cell repertoires in COVID-19. Sequenced by immunoSEQ multiplex PCR; TCRdb stores in-frame clones only, minus some. The table lists 120,000 to 150,000 clones, less than 85% of them singletons. The sequencing input was peripheral blood. Receptors were obtained from a human donor in a cohort sampled during active COVID-19.

This chain connects TRBV28 to TRBJ2-4; D might be TRBD1 (5 bases). This CDR3 is 17 amino acids long. V lost 4 bases and J 0 bases, leaving 16 bases between the germline ends. Germline V gene sequence: CDR1 MDHEN, CDR2 SYDVKM. The CDR3, as DNA: TGTGCCAGCAGTTCGCCACTTCAGGGATTAGCCAAAAACATTCAGTACTTC. Protein sequence: CASSSPLQGLAKNIQYF. The variable domain in full, completed from reference TRBV28 and TRBJ2-4, reads DVKVTQSSRYLVKRTGEKVFLECVQDMDHENMFWYRQDPGLGLRLIYFSYDVKMKEKGDIPEGYSVSREKKERFSLILESASTNQTSMYLCASSSPLQGLAKNIQYFGAGTRLSVL.

The chain has TRBV7-2 and TRBJ2-7, with 11 bases that match TRBD2. The CDR3 has 15 amino acids. The V and J ends lost 5 bases and 3 bases, in that order; junction bases with no gene match: 6. CDR1 SGHTA and CDR2 FQGNSA come from the germline V gene. The CDR3 loop reads CASSAELAGVYEQYF. Here the CDR3 DNA reads TGTGCCAGCAGCGCAGAACTAGCGGGGGTCTACGAGCAGTACTTC.

J is TRBJ1-3 and V is TRBV6-5; D gene ambiguous. The CDR3 loop spans 16 amino acids. V was trimmed by 0 bases and J by 0 bases, leaving 9 bases between them. Germline V gene lookup returns CDR1 MNHEY and CDR2 SVGAGI. CDR3 sequence reads: CASSYSIADSGNTIYF. CDR3 in DNA: TGTGCCAGCAGTTACTCGATAGCAGACTCTGGAAACACCATATATTTT.

This chain connects TRBV11-2 to TRBJ1-6; D unresolved. V was trimmed by 2 bases and J by 0 bases, leaving 14 bases between them. This CDR3 region has 18 residues. Germline V gene sequence: CDR1 SGHAT, CDR2 FQNNGV. The CDR3 nucleotides read TGTGCCAGCAGCTTAACAGCAGGTCTTGGCTCCTATAATTCACCCCTCCACTTT. Translating gives CASSLTAGLGSYNSPLHF.

The CDR3 loop is CASSSRVRTIYF. CDR3 sequence (DNA): TGTGCCAGCAGTTCGAGGGTTAGGACCATATATTTT. This sequence joins TRBV12-3 or TRBV12-4 and TRBJ1-3, with D unresolved. V lost 4 bases and J lost 10, with 11 bases in between. The CDR3 runs to 12 residues.

The rearrangement uses TRBV6-5 and TRBJ2-7, with D perhaps matching TRBD1 (7 bases). Looked up from germline, CDR1 is MNHEY and CDR2 is SVGAGI. The CDR3 contains 13 residues. V was shortened by 5 bases and J by 2 bases, with 10 bases between the two germline ends. The CDR3 DNA is TGTGCCAGCAGTCAGGGGGGAGCCTACGAGCAGTACTTC. Translation: CASSQGGAYEQYF.

V usage is TRBV24-1 and J usage is TRBJ2-3; D perhaps matches TRBD2 (5 bases). V lost 4 bases, J lost 4 bases, and 14 bases lay in between. Germline loops: CDR1 KGHDR, CDR2 SFDVKD. There are 15 residues in the CDR3. DNA for the CDR3: TGTGCCACCAGTGACCGGGATGTATATCCAGATACGCAGTATTTT. Amino acid sequence: CATSDRDVYPDTQYF.

This clone was seen once. This chain connects TRBV19 to TRBJ2-3; no definite D call. CDR3 size: 16 residues. Germline V gives CDR1 LNHDA, CDR2 SQIVND (reference sequence). V lost 2 bases and J 2 bases, leaving 14 bases between the germline ends. CDR3 protein: CASSILPVGSTDTQYF. CDR3 DNA: TGTGCCAGTAGTATACTCCCGGTCGGGTCCACAGATACGCAGTATTTT. Variable domain in full (rest from reference TRBV19 and TRBJ2-3): DGGITQSPKYLFRKEGQNVTLSCEQNLNHDAMYWYRQDPGQGLRLIYYSQIVNDFQKGDIAEGYSVSREKKESFPLTVTSAQKNPTAFYLCASSILPVGSTDTQYFGPGTRLTVL.